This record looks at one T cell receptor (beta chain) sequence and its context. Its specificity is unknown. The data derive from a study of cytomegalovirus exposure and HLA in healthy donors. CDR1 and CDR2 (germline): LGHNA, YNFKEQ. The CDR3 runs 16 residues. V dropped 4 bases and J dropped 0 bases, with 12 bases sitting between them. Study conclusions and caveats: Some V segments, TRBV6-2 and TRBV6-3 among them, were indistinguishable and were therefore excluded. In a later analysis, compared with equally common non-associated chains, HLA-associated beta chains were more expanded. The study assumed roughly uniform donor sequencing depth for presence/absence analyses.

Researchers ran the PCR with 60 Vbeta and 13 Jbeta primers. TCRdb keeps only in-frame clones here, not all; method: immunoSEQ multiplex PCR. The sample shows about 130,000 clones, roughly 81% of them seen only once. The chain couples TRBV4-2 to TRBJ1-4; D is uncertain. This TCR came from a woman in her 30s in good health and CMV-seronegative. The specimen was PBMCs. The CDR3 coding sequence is TGTGCCAGCAGCCGGAGGGCGGAATCAACTAATGAAAAACTGTTTTTT. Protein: CASSRRAESTNEKLFF.